This TCR beta chain derives from a study of shared clonotypes between healthy human individuals. For the study at large: Researchers drew samples from a couple of women and a few men aged 18 to 49.

Comment on this clone: Its antigen is unknown.

V lost 3 bases to trimming and J lost 1 base, with 10 bases between them. Germline V lookup: CDR1 MNHEY, CDR2 SMNVEV (reference sequence). This CDR3 has 14 residues. At the deep level, the assay was run. Once extracted for a subset, genomic DNA was divided evenly among several immunoSEQ plates. Clones were sequenced by immunoSEQ multiplex PCR, and TCRdb holds only the in-frame ones, with some missing. The repertoire consists of some 660,000 clones, with around four fifths occurring once and the leading ten covering 1.5% to 2%. Study conclusions and caveats: What naive subsets generally showed was a larger estimated richness than memory subsets showed.

The receptor was isolated from a woman aged 25 to 39 in good health. Sequencing was done on a sample of memory CD4+ T cells sorted from blood. Subset given: CD45RA-negative fraction. This chain links TRBV27 with TRBJ2-7; possibly TRBD1 or TRBD2 for D (5 bases each). The CDR3 loop reads CASSFGTESYEQYF. For the CDR3, the DNA is TGTGCCAGCAGTTTCGGGACCGAGTCCTACGAGCAGTACTTC.